The 20 T cell receptor beta chains listed next were all sequenced from one sample in a study of T-cell reconstitution after alpha-beta-depleted transplantation in children. Unique molecular identifiers were incorporated into the prepared TCRbeta library. A single record per CDR3 protein comes from TCRdb applying MiXCR to the PCR reads. The sample has about 980,000 distinct CDR3 sequences; around 30% are singletons. The specimen was PBMCs, mostly from graft donor cells, collected 360 days after TCRalphabeta/CD19-depleted stem cell transplant. The receptors were sampled from a boy under three years old who had a stem cell transplant for SCID, so the T cells may come from the graft donor.

The chain is built from TRBV11-2 and TRBJ2-1, with D unresolved. Trimming pared 3 bases from V and 0 bases from J, leaving 6 bases between. The CDR3 length is 14 residues. Germline assignment: CDR1 SGHAT and CDR2 FQNNGV. The CDR3 reads CASSFPNSYNEQFF. The CDR3 DNA is TGTGCCAGCAGCTTTCCGAACTCCTACAATGAGCAGTTCTTC.

This chain joins TRBV3-1 and TRBJ2-1; no reliable D call. Germline assignment: CDR1 LGHDT and CDR2 YNNKEL (reference sequence). The CDR3 loop spans 16 amino acids. V lost 0 bases, J lost 9 bases, and 18 bases lay in between. The CDR3 is CASSQELSARYGEQFF. CDR3 DNA sequence: TGTGCCAGCAGCCAAGAGTTATCAGCCCGATATGGTGAGCAGTTCTTC.

The V gene is TRBV12-3 or TRBV12-4, the J gene TRBJ2-7; D unclear. The V end was cut by 3 bases, the J end by 4 bases, with 7 bases between. The CDR3 is 12 amino acids. The CDR3 region has the DNA TGTGCCAGCAGTTTCTTCCCTTACGAGCAGTACTTC. Its protein is CASSFFPYEQYF.

In DNA, the CDR3 is TGCGCCAGCAGCTTGGTGTCCTTCGAGGGCTTCTACGAGCAGTACTTC. Residues: CASSLVSFEGFYEQYF. V gene TRBV5-1 combines with J gene TRBJ2-7; possibly TRBD2 for D (5 bases). Trimming cost V 0 bases and J 3 bases, with 16 bases left between them. The germline V gene encodes CDR1 SGHRS and CDR2 YFSETQ. This CDR3 contains 16 residues.

J is TRBJ1-5 and V is TRBV2; a possible D gene is TRBD1 (5 bases). Trimming cost V 3 bases and J 9 bases, with 15 bases left between them. The CDR3 extends over 14 amino acids. Germline CDR1 SNHLY, CDR2 FYNNEI. The CDR3, as DNA: TGTGCCAGCAGTGAGGGCAGGGCCGGCCTGCCCCAGCATTTT. Translation: CASSEGRAGLPQHF.

The chain links TRBV12-3 or TRBV12-4 to TRBJ2-7; D might be TRBD2 (7 bases). V shed 0 bases and J shed 1 base, with 13 bases lying between them. The CDR3 length is 16 residues. CDR3 region: CASSLATGGPSYEQYF. CDR3 DNA sequence: TGTGCCAGCAGTTTAGCTACGGGGGGCCCTTCCTACGAGCAGTACTTC.

V gene TRBV7-6 combines with J gene TRBJ1-1, with a tentative D call TRBD1 (5 bases). CDR3 size: 14 residues. The germline gives CDR1 SGHVS, CDR2 FNYEAQ. Between the trimmed V and J ends, which lost 2 bases and 4 bases, there was a span of 11 bases. The CDR3 protein is CASSLPGKTTEAFF. For the CDR3, the DNA is TGTGCCAGCAGCTTACCAGGGAAAACCACTGAAGCTTTCTTT.

This chain uses TRBV20-1 with TRBJ2-7; 7 positions match TRBD1. Germline trimming cut 6 bases from V and 0 bases from J; bases unmatched to any gene: 8. Germline CDR1 DFQATT, CDR2 SNEGSKA (reference sequence). This CDR3 region has 14 residues. CDR3 coding DNA: TGCAGTGCCCACCGACAGGGCACCTCCTACGAGCAGTACTTC. It specifies CSAHRQGTSYEQYF.

V is TRBV12-3 or TRBV12-4 and J is TRBJ2-5; 8 bases fit TRBD1. The J segment lost 4 bases and the V segment lost 3 bases, leaving 7 bases of the junction unmatched. The CDR3 loop spans 15 amino acids. CDR3 DNA sequence: TGTGCCAGCAGTTTTGGACAGGGAAGCGGAGAGACCCAGTACTTC. It is translated as CASSFGQGSGETQYF.

This chain joins TRBV4-1 and TRBJ1-4; D not resolved. The germline V gene has CDR1 MGHRA and CDR2 YSYEKL. The CDR3 spans 17 residues. Trimming removed 0 bases from V and 8 bases from J, with 19 bases in between. The CDR3 reads CASSQESLTGGYEKLFF. The CDR3 nucleotides read TGCGCCAGCAGCCAAGAGTCTCTAACGGGCGGATACGAAAAACTGTTTTTT.

The chain carries TRBV5-1 and TRBJ2-1, with TRBD1 identical over 8 bases. V lost 7 bases to trimming and J lost 10 bases; unmatched junction nucleotides: 16. This CDR3 spans 15 amino acids. The germline gives CDR1 SGHRS, CDR2 YFSETQ. The CDR3 is CASQVSGGGSKEQFF. The CDR3 region has the DNA TGCGCCAGCCAGGTGTCAGGGGGCGGCTCAAAGGAGCAGTTCTTC.

This clonotype was seen a handful of times. The V call is TRBV3-1, the J call TRBJ2-1, with unresolved D. Trimming took off 1 base at V and 4 bases at J, with 8 bases between the two ends. There are 14 residues in the CDR3. CDR1 and CDR2 from the germline V gene are LGHDT and YNNKEL (reference sequence). The CDR3 DNA is TGTGCCAGCAGCCAAGGAGGTGGGTACAATGAGCAGTTCTTC. This gives the protein CASSQGGGYNEQFF.

This rearrangement joins TRBV28 to TRBJ1-4; possibly TRBD1 for D (5 bases). The CDR3 covers 14 residues. The V gene lost 5 bases and the J gene lost 5 bases, with 12 bases spanning the gap. Germline CDR1 and CDR2: MDHEN and SYDVKM. Here the CDR3 reads CASSRGGENEKLFF. CDR3 bases: TGTGCCAGCAGTCGAGGAGGGGAGAATGAAAAACTGTTTTTT.

This rearrangement joins TRBV2 to TRBJ1-1; the D gene is possibly TRBD1 (6 bases). Germline-derived CDR1 and CDR2 are SNHLY and FYNNEI. This CDR3 is built from 15 residues. V gave up 8 bases and J gave up 1 base, with 17 bases separating them. The CDR3 spells CASGGRGGRNTEAFF. The CDR3 DNA follows: TGTGCCAGCGGGGGAAGGGGGGGGAGGAACACTGAAGCTTTCTTT.

This clonotype was detected only a few times. V and J are TRBV28 and TRBJ1-3; no definite D call. V lost 6 bases, J lost 2 bases, and 17 bases lay in between. CDR1 is MDHEN, CDR2 SYDVKM, per germline. The CDR3 consists of 16 residues. In DNA, the CDR3 is TGTGCCAGCAGCAACCCACCGACGACTCCTGGAAACACCATATATTTT. Protein: CASSNPPTTPGNTIYF.

The chain recombines TRBV27 with TRBJ2-7; no clear D gene. This CDR3 spans 13 amino acids. Between the trimmed V and J ends, which lost 5 bases and 6 bases, there was a span of 14 bases. Germline V gives CDR1 MNHEY, CDR2 SMNVEV (reference sequence). The CDR3 region has the DNA TGTGCCAGCAGTCCGGGTTACCTCGCCGAGCAGTACTTC. This codes for CASSPGYLAEQYF.

V gene TRBV11-2 combines with J gene TRBJ1-4; TRBD1 matches 9 bases. The CDR3 loop spans 15 amino acids. The germline V gene encodes CDR1 SGHAT and CDR2 FQNNGV. Trimming cost V 4 bases and J 8 bases; bases outside gene matches: 8. CDR3 in amino acids: CASSSWGTGLEKLFF. CDR3 DNA sequence: TGTGCCAGCAGCTCATGGGGGACAGGGCTCGAAAAACTGTTTTTT.

The chain is built from TRBV9 and TRBJ2-7; no clear D. From germline, CDR1 is SGDLS and CDR2 YYNGEE. The CDR3 sequence is 14 residues long. Trimming removed 0 bases at V and 1 base at J, with 8 bases between. The CDR3 coding sequence is TGTGCCAGCAGCGTAGACGCCAGGTCCTACGAGCAGTACTTC. Amino acid sequence: CASSVDARSYEQYF. Combining the CDR3 with reference TRBV9 and TRBJ2-7 gives the whole variable domain DSGVTQTPKHLITATGQRVTLRCSPRSGDLSVYWYQQSLDQGLQFLIQYYNGEERAKGNILERFSAQQFPDLHSELNLSSLELGDSALYFCASSVDARSYEQYFGPGTRLTVT.

V usage is TRBV29-1 and J usage is TRBJ2-1; 9 bases agree with TRBD2. CDR3 size: 17 residues. V shed 3 bases and J 2 bases; nucleotides not matched to a gene: 11. Germline V CDR1 and CDR2: SQVTM, ANQGSEA. The CDR3 region has the DNA TGCAGCGTTGAGCCCAGCGGGGGGTTTCGGACCTACAATGAGCAGTTCTTC. Translated, it gives CSVEPSGGFRTYNEQFF.

CDR3 DNA: TGTGCCAGCAGCGTAGTTGGAGTTGGCTCTGGGGCCAACGTCCTGACTTTC. Translating gives CASSVVGVGSGANVLTF. The rearrangement links TRBV9 to TRBJ2-6; D unresolved. Trimming pared 0 bases from V and 0 bases from J, leaving 10 bases between. The germline V gene encodes CDR1 SGDLS and CDR2 YYNGEE. The CDR3 is 17 residues long.